This T cell receptor (beta chain) was recovered during a study of shared clonotypes between healthy human individuals. Study overall: With ages of 18 to 49, the donors were two women and a few men.

On this clone: Its target is unknown.

Study-level points and caveats: Naive subsets, compared against memory subsets, generally had larger estimated richness values.

The CDR3 consists of 18 residues. In germline, CDR1 is SGHTA, CDR2 FQGNSA. Trimming cost V 5 bases and J 8 bases; bases outside gene matches: 15. The method was immunoSEQ multiplex PCR; TCRdb's version includes in-frame clones alone and lacks a portion of them. The table records around 1.5 million clones, 95% to 99% of them present only once. This clonotype was sampled from a man younger than 45 in good health. Sequenced material: naive CD4+ T cells sorted from blood. As for subset: CD45RA+ positively selected. The chain is built from TRBV7-2 and TRBJ2-1; 13 nucleotides match TRBD2. The CDR3, as DNA: TGTGCCAGCAGCCCCCACGGGTTACTAGCGGGAGGGTGGTATGAGCAGTTCTTC. It translates to CASSPHGLLAGGWYEQFF.